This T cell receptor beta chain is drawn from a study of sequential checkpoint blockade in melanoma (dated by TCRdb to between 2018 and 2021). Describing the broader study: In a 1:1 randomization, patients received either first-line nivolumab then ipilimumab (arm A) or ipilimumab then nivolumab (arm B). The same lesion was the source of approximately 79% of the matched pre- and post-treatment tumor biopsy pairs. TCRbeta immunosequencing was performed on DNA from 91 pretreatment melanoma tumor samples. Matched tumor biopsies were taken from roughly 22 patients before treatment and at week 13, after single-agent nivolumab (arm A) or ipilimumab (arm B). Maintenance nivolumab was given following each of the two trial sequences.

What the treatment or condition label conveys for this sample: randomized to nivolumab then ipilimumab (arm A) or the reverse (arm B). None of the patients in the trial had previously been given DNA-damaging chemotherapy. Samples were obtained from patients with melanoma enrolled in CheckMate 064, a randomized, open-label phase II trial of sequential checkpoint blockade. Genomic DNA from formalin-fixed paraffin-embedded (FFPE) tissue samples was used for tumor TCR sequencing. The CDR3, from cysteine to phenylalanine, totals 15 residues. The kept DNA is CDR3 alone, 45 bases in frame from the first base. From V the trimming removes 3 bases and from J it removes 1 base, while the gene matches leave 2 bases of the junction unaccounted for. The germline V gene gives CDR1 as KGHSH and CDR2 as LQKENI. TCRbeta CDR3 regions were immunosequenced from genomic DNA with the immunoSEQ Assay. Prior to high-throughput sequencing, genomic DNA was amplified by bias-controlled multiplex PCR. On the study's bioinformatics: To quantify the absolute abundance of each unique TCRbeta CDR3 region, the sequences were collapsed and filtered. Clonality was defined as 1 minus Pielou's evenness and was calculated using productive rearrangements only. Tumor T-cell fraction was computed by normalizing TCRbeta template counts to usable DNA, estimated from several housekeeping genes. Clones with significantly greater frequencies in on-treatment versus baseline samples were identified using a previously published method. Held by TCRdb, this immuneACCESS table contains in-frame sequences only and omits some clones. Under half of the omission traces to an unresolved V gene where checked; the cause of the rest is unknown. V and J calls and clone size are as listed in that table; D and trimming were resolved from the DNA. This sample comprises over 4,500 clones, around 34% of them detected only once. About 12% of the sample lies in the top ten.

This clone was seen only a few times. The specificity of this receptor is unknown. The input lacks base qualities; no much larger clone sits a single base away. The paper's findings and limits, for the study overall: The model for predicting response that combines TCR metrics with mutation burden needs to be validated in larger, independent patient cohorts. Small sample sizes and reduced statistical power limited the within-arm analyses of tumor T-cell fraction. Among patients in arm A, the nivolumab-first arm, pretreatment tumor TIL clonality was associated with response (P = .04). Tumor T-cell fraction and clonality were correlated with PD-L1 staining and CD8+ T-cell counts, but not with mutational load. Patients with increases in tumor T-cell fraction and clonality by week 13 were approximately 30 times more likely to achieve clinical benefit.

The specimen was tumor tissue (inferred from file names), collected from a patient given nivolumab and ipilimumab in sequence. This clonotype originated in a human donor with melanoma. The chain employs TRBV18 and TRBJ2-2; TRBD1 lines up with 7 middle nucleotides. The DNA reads TGTGCCAGCTCACCGGACAGGAAGAACACCGGGGAGCTGTTTTTT. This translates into CASSPDRKNTGELFF.